The 12 T cell receptor beta chains below were found in one sample sequenced in a study of response to subunit inactivated influenza vaccine. TCRdb re-called the RT-PCR reads through MiXCR, storing one row per CDR3 protein. The sample records about 180,000 distinct CDR3 sequences, about 9.3% being singletons. The source material was non-naive T cells sorted from PBMCs, sampled on the day of vaccination. The receptors here all came from a man aged 45-60 years who received an inactivated influenza vaccine.

Many counts were recorded for this clonotype. Sequence at one end of the junction differs from germline and may be a read error. The chain recombines TRBV5-1 with TRBJ2-2; the D is unclear. CDR1 and CDR2 from the germline V gene are SGHRS and YFSETQ. This CDR3 region has 15 residues. CDR3 loop: CASSLVAGNSGELFF. DNA of the CDR3: TGCGCCAGCAGCTTGGTGGCTGGGAACAGCGGGGAGCTGTTTTTT.

There are a few counts of this clonotype. This chain uses TRBV20-1 with TRBJ2-7; 11 nucleotides match TRBD2. The CDR3 is 15 residues long. Germline V CDR1 and CDR2: DFQATT, SNEGSKA (reference sequence). After removal of 6 bases from V and 1 base from J, the junction contained 8 bases not matched to a gene. The CDR3 reads CSASPSGGSSYEQYF. CDR3 coding DNA: TGCAGTGCGAGCCCTAGCGGGGGGTCGTCCTACGAGCAGTACTTC.

This clonotype was recorded many times. The gene calls are TRBV20-1 and TRBJ1-2; tentatively, D is TRBD1 (6 bases). The germline V gene has CDR1 DFQATT and CDR2 SNEGSKA (reference sequence). The CDR3 loop spans 13 amino acids. V was cut by 5 bases and J by 6 bases, with 16 bases left in between. The chain's CDR3 is CSAGRGIGDGYTF. The CDR3 nucleotides read TGCAGTGCTGGCAGGGGCATCGGCGATGGCTACACCTTC.

The chain links TRBV5-1 to TRBJ1-2; TRBD1 matches at 10 bases. After removal of 4 bases from V and 7 bases from J, the junction contained 13 bases not matched to a gene. The CDR3 runs to 16 residues. CDR1 SGHRS and CDR2 YFSETQ come from the germline V gene. This CDR3 is CASSPGQGVSLGGYTF. The CDR3 coding sequence is TGCGCCAGCAGCCCAGGACAGGGGGTGTCTCTGGGTGGCTACACCTTC.

The chain couples TRBV20-1 to TRBJ2-3; D possibly corresponds to TRBD2 (6 bases). The ends were cut back, 6 bases at V and 5 bases at J, with 12 bases in the middle. The CDR3 sequence is 12 residues long. Germline CDR1 DFQATT, CDR2 SNEGSKA (reference sequence). CDR3 loop: CSAPPAGDTQYF. The CDR3 DNA follows: TGCAGTGCCCCCCCAGCGGGAGATACGCAGTATTTT.

V and J are TRBV5-5 and TRBJ2-7, with D unresolved. The CDR3 covers 13 residues. Germline V CDR1 and CDR2: SGHKS, YYEKEE (reference sequence). Trimming took off 5 bases at V and 5 bases at J, with 14 bases between the two ends. The CDR3 nucleotides are TGTGCCAGCAGTCAACAGACCCAGGACGAGCAGTACTTC. Protein product: CASSQQTQDEQYF. The whole variable domain, filled in from reference TRBV5-5 and TRBJ2-7, reads DAGVTQSPTHLIKTRGQQVTLRCSPISGHKSVSWYQQVLGQGPQFIFQYYEKEERGRGNFPDRFSARQFPNYSSELNVNALLLGDSALYLCASSQQTQDEQYFGPGTRLTVT.

This clonotype was counted a few times. The chain combines TRBV28 with TRBJ2-7; D may be TRBD1 (6 bases). CDR3 length: 12 amino acids. The germline V gene encodes CDR1 MDHEN and CDR2 SYDVKM. The V and J ends lost 11 bases and 4 bases respectively, with 15 bases between them. For the CDR3, the DNA is TGTGCCTCCGGCAGGGGTAGGTACGAGCAGTACTTC. Protein: CASGRGRYEQYF.

The CDR3 sequence: CASSHTGGENTIYF. The CDR3 nucleotides read TGTGCCAGCAGCCACACAGGGGGCGAAAACACCATATATTTT. The chain carries TRBV9 and TRBJ1-3, with 9 bases lining up with TRBD1. Per the germline V gene, CDR1 is SGDLS and CDR2 is YYNGEE. Germline trimming cut 4 bases from V and 6 bases from J; bases unmatched to any gene: 5. The CDR3 covers 14 residues.

This clonotype was recorded many times. The V call is TRBV5-1, the J call TRBJ2-1, with D perhaps matching TRBD2 (5 bases). The V end lost 4 bases, the J end lost 2 bases, and 13 bases lay between the germline ends. CDR1 is SGHRS and CDR2 is YFSETQ in the germline V gene. CDR3 length equals 15 residues. In nucleotides, the CDR3 is TGCGCCAGCAGCGTAAGCGGAAAGACCTACAATGAGCAGTTCTTC. Translating gives CASSVSGKTYNEQFF.

This clonotype occurred many times. The V call is TRBV5-1, the J call TRBJ2-2; TRBD1 might be the D (6 bases). Trimming removed 5 bases at V and 5 bases at J, with 16 bases between. The CDR3 totals 15 residues. Germline CDR1 reads SGHRS; CDR2 reads YFSETQ. The DNA of the CDR3 is TGCGCCAGCAGACGCGGCCACAGGGATACCGGGGAGCTGTTTTTT. It is translated as CASRRGHRDTGELFF.

This clonotype was seen at least ten times. The chain is built from TRBV18 and TRBJ2-7; 9 bases are a match to TRBD1. V trimming: 0 bases; J trimming: 5 bases; junction bases outside the gene matches: 5. The CDR3 consists of 15 residues. Germline-derived CDR1 and CDR2 are KGHSH and LQKENI. The chain's CDR3 is CASSPPMGQGDEQYF. As DNA, the CDR3 is TGTGCCAGCTCACCACCTATGGGACAGGGAGACGAGCAGTACTTC.

The chain couples TRBV6-5 to TRBJ1-3, with TRBD1 matching 9 bases. There are 16 residues in the CDR3. In germline, CDR1 is MNHEY, CDR2 SVGAGI. The junction had 4 bases not matched to a gene; V was cut back by 0 bases and J by 4 bases. The CDR3 DNA sequence: TGTGCCAGCAGTTACTCGGGACAGGGAAAAGGAAACACCATATATTTT. Its protein product is CASSYSGQGKGNTIYF.